These T cell receptor beta chains were read from a single sample in a study of neurological immune-mediated disorders. One entry per CDR3 protein results from TCRdb running MiXCR on the 5' RACE reads. The sample includes 50,000 to 80,000 distinct CDR3 sequences, 3.4% of them seen just once. Sequencing input: PBMCs. All receptors derive from a man aged 35 to 55 with multiple sclerosis. CDR3s include the opening cysteine and the closing phenylalanine or tryptophan. A D gene is named only where the DNA matches it firmly. Clone sizes are shown as how often the clone was seen (once, few, many) or a class if it is expanded.

D gene	V gene	clone size	J gene	CDR3 DNA	CDR3 protein
.	TRBV29-1	many	TRBJ2-5	TGCAGCGTTGAAGGGCCGCGGCTGGGTAAAAAGACCCAGTACTTC	CSVEGPRLGKKTQYF
TRBD1	TRBV7-9	many	TRBJ1-2	TGTGCCAGCAGCTTAGCTGGGGACAGGGTGCGCGGCTACACCTTC	CASSLAGDRVRGYTF
.	TRBV19	many	TRBJ1-2	TGTGCCAGTAGCACCCGGGGGGCGTCCGGCTACACCTTC	CASSTRGASGYTF
.	TRBV5-1	many	TRBJ1-2	TGCGCCAGCAGCTTGTCCCGTCCGGGCAGGGCCCTCAACGGGAATGGCTACACCTTC	CASSLSRPGRALNGNGYTF
TRBD2	TRBV29-1	many	TRBJ2-2	TGCAGCGTTGAATGGGAGGGGACCGGGGAGCTGTTTTTT	CSVEWEGTGELFF
.	TRBV19	many	TRBJ1-1	TGTGCCAGTAGTATGGTAGTAGTGGCTCGGGGGAGGAGACGGACTGAAGCTTTCTTT	CASSMVVVARGRRRTEAFF
.	TRBV6-6	many	TRBJ1-4	TGTGCCAGCAGTTACTGGGGATTACCAACTAATGAAAAACTGTTTTTT	CASSYWGLPTNEKLFF
.	TRBV5-1	many	TRBJ1-5	TGCGCCAGCAGCTTGGGAGGGGCTTTGGGGAGTCAGCCCCAGCATTTT	CASSLGGALGSQPQHF
.	TRBV10-2	many	TRBJ2-5	TGCGCCAGCAGCAGGGGGGGCCTAAAAGAGACCCAGTACTTC	CASSRGGLKETQYF
TRBD2	TRBV7-9	many	TRBJ2-1	TGTGCCAGCAGCTTAGAGATAGCGGGAGGCCATGAGCAGTTCTTC	CASSLEIAGGHEQFF
.	TRBV12-3/TRBV12-4	many	TRBJ1-5	TGTGCCAGCAGTTTAGGCGTCTCCAATCAGCCCCAGCATTTT	CASSLGVSNQPQHF
.	TRBV7-8	many	TRBJ2-1	TGTGCCAGCAGCGAGGAGGGGCCCTCCTACAATGAGCAGTTCTTC	CASSEEGPSYNEQFF
TRBD1	TRBV10-3	few	TRBJ2-7	TGTGCCATCAGTGGGACCGGGACAGGGTACTACGAGCAGTACTTC	CAISGTGTGYYEQYF
TRBD1	TRBV5-1	many	TRBJ2-5	TGCGCCAGCAGCGTAGAGGGGGCTAGGGAGACCCAGTACTTC	CASSVEGARETQYF